This T cell receptor (beta chain) appears in the sequencing data of a study of cytomegalovirus exposure and HLA in healthy donors. PCR amplification relied on 60 Vbeta primers (plus 13 Jbeta primers). Repertoires were generated with immunoSEQ multiplex PCR, while TCRdb's copy carries only in-frame clones and drops some. The table lists approximately 100,000 clones, more than 70% of them singletons, with over 9.5% in the top ten. The CDR3 covers 15 residues. V was clipped by 4 bases and J by 2 bases, with 16 bases between them. CDR1 is SGHKS, CDR2 YYEKEE, per germline (reference sequence). The source material was PBMCs. The TCR originated in a man aged 18 to 30 in good health and CMV-seropositive. The chain joins TRBV5-5 to TRBJ2-7; D perhaps matches TRBD1 (5 bases). CDR3 DNA sequence: TGTGCCAGCAGCCTCACAGGAGTGGCAGCCTACGAGCAGTACTTC. Protein sequence: CASSLTGVAAYEQYF.